A single sample is the source of the 20 T cell receptor beta chains below, sequenced in a study of blood T cell repertoires in COVID-19. Generated by immunoSEQ multiplex PCR, the TCRdb table keeps only in-frame clones and is missing some. The repertoire holds over 110,000 clones, under 90% seen once, with 3% to 4.5% in the top ten. Sample: PBMCs or T cells enriched from blood (not recorded which). The origin of the receptors is a man aged 50 to 59 in a cohort exposed to, infected with or recovered from COVID-19 (not recorded which).

The chain employs TRBV11-2 and TRBJ1-5, with a tentative D call TRBD1 (6 bases). Germline V gives CDR1 SGHAT, CDR2 FQNNGV. The CDR3 extends over 15 amino acids. Trimming removed 2 bases at V and 1 base at J, with 9 bases between. The DNA for the CDR3 is TGTGCCAGCAGCTTAACAGGGAACAGCAATCAGCCCCAGCATTTT. Translated: CASSLTGNSNQPQHF.

This clone is a singleton in its sample. For the CDR3, the DNA is TGTGCCAGCAGCTTAGCGCCGGGACAGAATCAGCCCCAGCATTTT. It specifies CASSLAPGQNQPQHF. The chain recombines TRBV7-2 with TRBJ1-5; 7 bases agree with TRBD1. Germline-derived CDR1 and CDR2 are SGHTA and FQGNSA. The V gene end was trimmed by 0 bases and the J gene end by 4 bases; junction bases not matched to a gene: 3. This CDR3 has 15 amino acids.

This chain links TRBV12-3 or TRBV12-4 with TRBJ2-7; possible D gene TRBD1, 6 bases. This CDR3 has 12 residues. The V end lost 6 bases, the J end lost 2 bases, and 8 bases lay between the germline ends. CDR3 in DNA: TGTGCCAGCAGGGGACAAACCTACGAGCAGTACTTC. It translates to CASRGQTYEQYF.

The rearrangement uses TRBV6-5 and TRBJ2-7; no definite D call. CDR1 is MNHEY, CDR2 SVGAGI, per germline. V lost 10 bases and J 2 bases, leaving 15 bases between the germline ends. The CDR3 runs to 13 residues. Here the CDR3 reads CATRRSNPYEQYF. CDR3 nucleotide sequence: TGTGCCACCAGGCGATCAAACCCCTACGAGCAGTACTTC.

This chain joins TRBV27 and TRBJ1-2; no clear D gene. This CDR3 comprises 14 residues. The ends were cut back, 3 bases at V and 4 bases at J, with 12 bases in the middle. Germline V lookup: CDR1 MNHEY, CDR2 SMNVEV (reference sequence). CDR3: CASSLRQRFYGYTF. In DNA form, the CDR3 reads TGTGCCAGCAGTTTGCGACAACGGTTCTATGGCTACACCTTC.

The rearrangement links TRBV3-1 (or the pseudogene TRBV3-2) to TRBJ2-7, with 12 bases lining up with TRBD2. V was pared by 4 bases and J by 6 bases, with 7 bases of the junction left unmatched. In germline, CDR1 is LGHDT, CDR2 YNNKEL (reference sequence). CDR3 length: 15 residues. This CDR3 is CASSLSTSGSAEQYF. CDR3 DNA: TGTGCCAGCAGCCTATCGACTAGCGGGAGTGCCGAGCAGTACTTC.

The V call is TRBV7-6, the J call TRBJ2-1, with TRBD1 matching 9 bases. Germline CDR1 SGHVS, CDR2 FNYEAQ. J lost 4 bases, V lost 0 bases, and 1 base had no gene match. The CDR3 sequence is 15 residues long. The CDR3 nucleotides read TGTGCCAGCAGCTTAGCGGGACAGGGTTACAATGAGCAGTTCTTC. Protein sequence: CASSLAGQGYNEQFF.

The chain joins TRBV11-2 to TRBJ2-1, with D possibly TRBD2 on 5 matching bases. From germline, CDR1 is SGHAT and CDR2 FQNNGV. Deletions cut 3 bases from V and 7 bases from J, with 10 bases between. This CDR3 is built from 13 residues. CDR3 sequence reads: CASSFSRENEQFF. The CDR3, as DNA: TGTGCCAGCAGCTTTTCGAGGGAAAATGAGCAGTTCTTC. Supplemented by reference TRBV11-2 and TRBJ2-1, the full variable domain reads EAGVAQSPRYKIIEKRQSVAFWCNPISGHATLYWYQQILGQGPKLLIQFQNNGVVDDSQLPKDRFSAERLKGVDSTLKIQPAKLEDSAVYLCASSFSRENEQFFGPGTRLTVL.

This chain links TRBV30 with TRBJ1-2, with D tentatively TRBD1 (5 bases). CDR1 and CDR2 (germline): GTSNPN, SVGIG (reference sequence). Trimming removed 2 bases at V and 5 bases at J, with 15 bases between. The CDR3 consists of 14 residues. CDR3 DNA: TGTGCCTGGAGTCCCGGGCGGGGGAGGTATGGCTACACCTTC. Translation: CAWSPGRGRYGYTF.

The V and J genes are TRBV21-1 and TRBJ2-2; no check of the table's D call, TRBD1, against the DNA was made. TRBV21-1 is designated a pseudogene. The CDR3 loop spans 16 amino acids. This CDR3 reads CASSTPRGKGTGELFF. CDR3 in DNA: TGTGCCAGCAGCACCCCGAGGGGGAAGGGCACCGGGGAGCTGTTTTTT.

Of note for this clone: The sample carries other DNA sequences with the same CDR3. The rearrangement links TRBV19 to TRBJ2-7, with a possible D match to TRBD2 (5 bases). Germline CDR1 is LNHDA and CDR2 is SQIVND (reference sequence). V was cut by 2 bases and J by 2 bases, with 10 bases left in between. The CDR3 sequence is 14 residues long. CDR3 nucleotides: TGTGCCAGTAGTATATCGGGGTCTACCTACGAGCAGTACTTC. Its protein product is CASSISGSTYEQYF. Full variable domain (remainder filled in from reference TRBV19 and TRBJ2-7): DGGITQSPKYLFRKEGQNVTLSCEQNLNHDAMYWYRQDPGQGLRLIYYSQIVNDFQKGDIAEGYSVSREKKESFPLTVTSAQKNPTAFYLCASSISGSTYEQYFGPGTRLTVT.

The CDR3 nucleotides read TGTGCCAGCAGCGTAGTTGTTGGGACAGGGGGAAGCTACACCTTC. This translates into CASSVVVGTGGSYTF. The gene calls are TRBV9 and TRBJ1-2; 11 bases map to TRBD1. The CDR3 runs to 15 residues. Trimming removed 0 bases from V and 9 bases from J; junction bases left unmatched: 7. Germline CDR1 SGDLS, CDR2 YYNGEE. Full variable domain (rest looked up from reference TRBV9 and TRBJ1-2): DSGVTQTPKHLITATGQRVTLRCSPRSGDLSVYWYQQSLDQGLQFLIQYYNGEERAKGNILERFSAQQFPDLHSELNLSSLELGDSALYFCASSVVVGTGGSYTFGSGTRLTVV.

This chain uses TRBV4-1 with TRBJ1-1; D ambiguous. The CDR3 contains 15 residues. The V gene lost 0 bases and the J gene lost 2 bases, with 10 bases spanning the gap. The germline V gene has CDR1 MGHRA and CDR2 YSYEKL. The CDR3 region has the DNA TGCGCCAGCAGCCAAGATCAGGCAGCAAACACTGAAGCTTTCTTT. Its translation: CASSQDQAANTEAFF.

This clone was seen only once. The chain employs TRBV7-8 and TRBJ1-1, with TRBD1 as a possible D gene (5 bases). The CDR3 has 11 residues. Germline CDR1 reads SGHVS; CDR2 reads FQNEAQ. V lost 5 bases and J 9 bases, leaving 10 bases between the germline ends. CDR3 loop: CASSPTGKAFF. CDR3 nucleotide sequence: TGTGCCAGCAGCCCTACAGGAAAAGCTTTCTTT.

The genes are TRBV19 and TRBJ2-7, with D perhaps TRBD1 (6 bases). CDR1 and CDR2 from the germline V gene are LNHDA and SQIVND (reference sequence). Trimming cost V 7 bases and J 3 bases, with 19 bases left between them. CDR3 size: 15 residues. The DNA for the CDR3 is TGTGCCAGTACCCTGCGGTGGGGGACACTCTACGAGCAGTACTTC. This sequence encodes CASTLRWGTLYEQYF.

This rearrangement joins TRBV7-2 to TRBJ2-7; TRBD1 agrees at 10 bases. CDR1 is SGHTA, CDR2 FQGNSA, per germline. Trimming at V came to 1 base and at J to 2 bases, leaving 5 bases not matched to a gene. The CDR3 loop spans 16 amino acids. This chain's CDR3 is CASSLGGTGATYEQYF. The CDR3 region has the DNA TGTGCCAGCAGCTTAGGGGGGACAGGGGCGACCTACGAGCAGTACTTC.

This clone was seen only a few times. This chain connects TRBV2 to TRBJ2-3, with D possibly matching TRBD2 (5 bases). Trimming shortened V by 10 bases and J by 2 bases, and 16 bases separated the two germline ends. The germline CDR1 and CDR2 sequences are SNHLY and FYNNEI. This CDR3 region has 14 residues. CDR3 sequence (DNA): TGTGCCACCCAGGCGCGGGCGGACACAGATACGCAGTATTTT. Translated, it gives CATQARADTDTQYF.

The rearrangement uses TRBV7-9 and TRBJ1-1; TRBD1 aligns across 9 bases. The CDR3 has 16 amino acids. Germline V gene lookup returns CDR1 SEHNR and CDR2 FQNEAQ (reference sequence). V was pared by 3 bases and J by 3 bases, with 8 bases of the junction left unmatched. CDR3 sequence (DNA): TGTGCCAGCAGCTTCCGCCCGACAGGGGGGGACACTGAAGCTTTCTTT. This translates into CASSFRPTGGDTEAFF.

V usage is TRBV7-6 and J usage is TRBJ2-7, with D tentatively TRBD1 (6 bases). V lost 1 base, J lost 3 bases, and 10 bases lay in between. This CDR3 has 14 residues. Germline-derived CDR1 and CDR2 are SGHVS and FNYEAQ. The CDR3 loop is CASSLEDRNYEQYF. CDR3 DNA: TGTGCCAGCAGCTTAGAGGACAGAAACTACGAGCAGTACTTC.

The chain carries TRBV18 and TRBJ1-2, with TRBD1 as a possible D gene (6 bases). The length of the CDR3 is 14 residues. Germline-derived CDR1 and CDR2 are KGHSH and LQKENI. V lost 0 bases and J lost 6, with 11 bases in between. In DNA form, the CDR3 reads TGTGCCAGCTCACCACCTACAGGGCCGGATGGCTACACCTTC. Amino acid sequence: CASSPPTGPDGYTF.